The rows below give T cell receptor beta chains drawn from one sample of a study of early T cells in non-severe SARS-CoV-2 infection. TCRdb reprocessed the 5' RACE reads via MiXCR and lists one record per CDR3 protein. The sample contains fewer than 110,000 distinct CDR3 sequences, around 10% of which appear only once. What was sequenced was whole blood. The source is an adult who was a healthcare worker with PCR-confirmed SARS-CoV-2 infection or an uninfected control (not recorded which). Each CDR3 is given with its conserved first and last residue. A D gene is named only where the DNA matches it firmly. Expanded clones are given a class, and other clones once, few, many or no size at all.

D	V	size	J	DNA	CDR3
.	TRBV11-2	few	TRBJ2-4	TGTGCCAGCAGCTCCCTAGGACAGATAAGTACAATTCAGTACTTC	CASSSLGQISTIQYF
TRBD2	TRBV7-9	few	TRBJ2-1	TGTGCCAGCAGCGCCCGCCTAGCGGGAGGTTACAATGAGCAGTTCTTC	CASSARLAGGYNEQFF
TRBD2	TRBV6-5	once	TRBJ2-7	TGTGCCAGCAGTACATACGGGACTAGCGGACATTACGAGCAGTACTTC	CASSTYGTSGHYEQYF
.	TRBV14	many	TRBJ2-3	TGTGCCAGCGCGCAGACGAGCACAGATACGCAGTATTTT	CASAQTSTDTQYF
.	TRBV28	many	TRBJ2-3	TGTGCCAGCAAGTTACCCCACACGGCAGATACGCAGTATTTT	CASKLPHTADTQYF
.	TRBV20-1	few	TRBJ2-2	TGCAGTGCTAGAGATAGGGGGGTCACCGGGGAGCTGTTTTTT	CSARDRGVTGELFF
TRBD1	TRBV7-9	many	TRBJ1-2	TGTGCCAGCAGCCCCCTGATAGGGGGCGCGAGTGGTGATGGCTACACCTTC	CASSPLIGGASGDGYTF
.	TRBV3-1	many	TRBJ2-1	TGTGCCAGCAGCCGACTGAATGAGCAGTTCTTC	CASSRLNEQFF
.	TRBV6-2/TRBV6-3	many	TRBJ2-1	TGTGCCAGCAGTTGGCGGACTCCAGACGGGGGTGAGCAGTTCTTC	CASSWRTPDGGEQFF
.	TRBV2	few	TRBJ2-7	TGTGCCAGCAGTGTTGCAGAACACGAGCAGTACTTC	CASSVAEHEQYF
.	TRBV24-1	many	TRBJ2-7	TGTGCCACCAGTGAGGGGAGGAGGGGTGTCGAGCAGTACTTC	CATSEGRRGVEQYF
.	TRBV4-1	few	TRBJ2-3	TGCGCCAGCAGCCAAGCAACAGATACGCAGTATTTT	CASSQATDTQYF
.	TRBV25-1	few	TRBJ2-7	TGTGCCAGCACTCAGGACCCTCTGCACGAGCAGTACTTC	CASTQDPLHEQYF
.	TRBV13	many	TRBJ2-5	TGTGCCAGCAGCCCCCTGGCTAGGCGGGAGACCCAGTACTTC	CASSPLARRETQYF
.	TRBV10-3	few	TRBJ2-7	TGTGCCATCGGGGGGGCAGGGATTTACGAGCAGTACTTC	CAIGGAGIYEQYF
TRBD2	TRBV20-1	.	TRBJ2-7	TGCAGTGCCCCGGGACTAGCGGGAGCTAATTCCTACGAGCAGTACTTC	CSAPGLAGANSYEQYF
.	TRBV20-1	many	TRBJ2-7	TGCAGTGCCCGGGACTCTAGGGATTACGAGCAGTACTTC	CSARDSRDYEQYF
TRBD2	TRBV7-2	few	TRBJ2-5	TGTGCCAGCAGCTTGCTGAGCGGGAGGGGAGAGACCCAGTACTTC	CASSLLSGRGETQYF
TRBD2	TRBV6-1	few	TRBJ2-4	TGTGCCAGCAGTGAAGAGCGGGGAGGCCGAAACATTCAGTACTTC	CASSEERGGRNIQYF
.	TRBV20-1	.	TRBJ2-1	TGCAGTGCGGTGAGCGGCTACAATGAGCAGTTCTTC	CSAVSGYNEQFF
TRBD1	TRBV23-1	few	TRBJ1-1	TGCGCCAGCGAACAGGGGGCGAACACTGAAGCTTTCTTT	CASEQGANTEAFF
TRBD2	TRBV20-1	.	TRBJ2-7	TGCAGTGCGTTTAGGGACTACTACGAGCAGTACTTC	CSAFRDYYEQYF
.	TRBV9	.	TRBJ1-4	TGTGCCAGCAGCGTAGAGTGGGGAACTAATGAAAAACTGTTTTTT	CASSVEWGTNEKLFF
TRBD2	TRBV3-1	many	TRBJ2-1	TGTGCCAGCAGCCCGACGGCCGGGACTAGCGGGAGGAGTGAGCAGTTCTTC	CASSPTAGTSGRSEQFF
.	TRBV7-9	.	TRBJ1-5	TGTGCCAGCAGCTTAGGGACTACCCGGGCCGGCAATCAGCCCCAGCATTTT	CASSLGTTRAGNQPQHF
.	TRBV20-1	.	TRBJ1-1	TGCAGTGCTAGAAGAGAGATCACTGAAGCTTTCTTT	CSARREITEAFF
TRBD2	TRBV6-5	many	TRBJ2-2	TGTGCCAGCAGCTACGGAGCGGGGACTGTCACCGGGGAGCTGTTTTTT	CASSYGAGTVTGELFF
TRBD2	TRBV6-2/TRBV6-3	.	TRBJ2-1	TGTGCCAGCACCCCTAGTCTAGCGGGCAATGAGCAGTTCTTC	CASTPSLAGNEQFF
.	TRBV20-1	few	TRBJ1-1	TGCAGTGCTCGATATACAGGTCGGAGGAACACTGAAGCTTTCTTT	CSARYTGRRNTEAFF
.	TRBV20-1	few	TRBJ2-1	TGCAGTGCTAGAGGGCAGGGGACAATCTACAATGAGCAGTTCTTC	CSARGQGTIYNEQFF
.	TRBV7-3	.	TRBJ2-2	TGTGCCAGCAGCCCGTCGGGGGAGGTCAACACCGGGGAGCTGTCTTTT	CASSPSGEVNTGELSF
.	TRBV5-1	.	TRBJ1-1	TGCGCCAGCAGCTTGGAGCCGAACACTGAAGCTTTCTTT	CASSLEPNTEAFF
.	TRBV7-6	medium-sized	TRBJ2-3	TGTGCCAGCAGCTCACTCCCCCGTTGGAATACAGATACGCAGTATTTT	CASSSLPRWNTDTQYF
.	TRBV7-2	.	TRBJ2-5	TGTGCCAGCAGCCCAGTTAGGGTAGCCCGGGCGACCCAGTACTTC	CASSPVRVARATQYF
.	TRBV6-2/TRBV6-3	many	TRBJ2-6	TGTGCCAGCAGACCGCTAACTGGGGCCAACGTCCTGACTTTC	CASRPLTGANVLTF
.	TRBV6-1	many	TRBJ1-1	TGTGCCAGCAACCTGAACACTGAAGCTTTCTTT	CASNLNTEAFF
.	TRBV11-2	.	TRBJ2-1	TGTGCCAGCAGCTTATTCGGCGGTTTCTCCTACAATGAGCAGTTCTTC	CASSLFGGFSYNEQFF
TRBD2	TRBV4-3	few	TRBJ2-7	TGCGCCAGCAGCCAAGATGTAGCGGGAGGGTACGAGCAGTACTTC	CASSQDVAGGYEQYF
TRBD1	TRBV7-9	many	TRBJ1-2	TGTGCCAGCAGCCGACAGGGTTTAACGCATGGCTACACCTTC	CASSRQGLTHGYTF
.	TRBV4-3	.	TRBJ2-1	TGCGCCAGCAGCCAAGACTCCCACAGCTACAATGAGCAGTTCTTC	CASSQDSHSYNEQFF
TRBD1	TRBV6-5	.	TRBJ1-6	TGTGCCAGCAGTTACGACGGACAGGGAGGGTCACCCCTCCACTTT	CASSYDGQGGSPLHF
.	TRBV14	few	TRBJ2-4	TGTGCCAGCAGCCAAGCCGGGGATCTGGCCAAAAACATTCAGTACTTC	CASSQAGDLAKNIQYF